A selection of T cell receptor beta chains follows, all from one sample in a study of cytomegalovirus exposure and HLA in healthy donors. Repertoires were generated with immunoSEQ multiplex PCR, while TCRdb's copy carries only in-frame clones and drops some. The sample has 150,000 to 200,000 clones; 70% to 80% are singletons. Sequencing was performed on PBMCs. The receptors derive from a man aged 40-50 years in good health and CMV-seronegative. Both conserved end residues are part of each CDR3. The D gene is left open where the match is weak. Size tells how often a clone was seen (once, few, many) or the class of an expanded clone, and some rows leave it out.

j_gene: TRBJ2-4; d_gene: NA; v_gene: TRBV7-2; abundance: NA; CDR3aa: CASSLDGQAFGAKNIQYF; CDR3nt: TGTGCCAGCAGCTTAGATGGGCAGGCGTTTGGGGCCAAAAACATTCAGTACTTC
j_gene: TRBJ2-7; d_gene: TRBD2; v_gene: TRBV13; abundance: once; CDR3aa: CASSYGLAGEQYF; CDR3nt: TGTGCCAGCAGCTATGGACTAGCGGGAGAGCAGTACTTC
j_gene: TRBJ2-7; d_gene: TRBD2; v_gene: TRBV27; abundance: NA; CDR3aa: CASSLTSGRYNYEQYF; CDR3nt: TGTGCCAGCAGTTTGACTAGCGGGAGATACAACTACGAGCAGTACTTC
j_gene: TRBJ1-6; d_gene: NA; v_gene: TRBV5-6; abundance: NA; CDR3aa: CASSWGGGRYNSPLHF; CDR3nt: TGTGCCAGCAGCTGGGGCGGGGGGCGATATAATTCACCCCTCCACTTT
j_gene: TRBJ2-5; d_gene: TRBD2; v_gene: TRBV30; abundance: NA; CDR3aa: CAWRLGLAGGGETQYF; CDR3nt: TGTGCCTGGAGGCTGGGACTAGCGGGAGGGGGAGAGACCCAGTACTTC
j_gene: TRBJ1-5; d_gene: NA; v_gene: TRBV28; abundance: NA; CDR3aa: CANKGSGNQPQHF; CDR3nt: TGTGCCAACAAGGGGTCTGGCAATCAGCCCCAGCATTTT
j_gene: TRBJ2-7; d_gene: TRBD1; v_gene: TRBV4-1; abundance: NA; CDR3aa: CASSQPTGYEQYF; CDR3nt: TGCGCCAGCAGCCAACCGACAGGGTACGAGCAGTACTTC
j_gene: TRBJ2-5; d_gene: NA; v_gene: TRBV13; abundance: NA; CDR3aa: CASSPAPRGETQYF; CDR3nt: TGTGCCAGCTCGCCGGCACCGAGGGGGGAGACCCAGTACTTC
j_gene: TRBJ2-3; d_gene: NA; v_gene: TRBV7-6; abundance: NA; CDR3aa: CASSQTTGTLQYF; CDR3nt: TGTGCCAGCAGCCAAACTACCGGGACTCTGCAGTATTTT
j_gene: TRBJ1-6; d_gene: TRBD1; v_gene: TRBV2; abundance: NA; CDR3aa: CASSSMTGTYNSPLHF; CDR3nt: TGTGCCAGCAGTTCGATGACAGGGACCTATAATTCACCCCTCCACTTT
j_gene: TRBJ1-1; d_gene: NA; v_gene: TRBV6-6; abundance: NA; CDR3aa: CASSYSFPDTEAFF; CDR3nt: TGTGCCAGCAGTTACTCTTTCCCTGACACTGAAGCTTTCTTT
j_gene: TRBJ2-5; d_gene: TRBD2; v_gene: TRBV4-2; abundance: NA; CDR3aa: CASSQGLAGGEETQYF; CDR3nt: TGTGCCAGCAGCCAAGGGCTAGCGGGAGGGGAGGAGACCCAGTACTTC
j_gene: TRBJ2-2; d_gene: NA; v_gene: TRBV28; abundance: NA; CDR3aa: CASSRTFGTTGELFF; CDR3nt: TGTGCCAGCAGCCGTACATTCGGGACAACCGGGGAGCTGTTTTTT
j_gene: TRBJ2-3; d_gene: TRBD1; v_gene: TRBV10-3; abundance: NA; CDR3aa: CAIRGTESTDTQYF; CDR3nt: TGTGCCATCAGGGGGACAGAGAGCACAGATACGCAGTATTTT
j_gene: TRBJ2-3; d_gene: NA; v_gene: TRBV28; abundance: NA; CDR3aa: CASSLTQSSTDTQYF; CDR3nt: TGTGCCAGCAGTTTAACGCAGTCTAGCACAGATACGCAGTATTTT
j_gene: TRBJ1-6; d_gene: NA; v_gene: TRBV4-2; abundance: NA; CDR3aa: CASSQEKGSNSPLHF; CDR3nt: TGTGCCAGCAGCCAAGAGAAGGGGTCTAATTCACCCCTCCACTTT
j_gene: TRBJ1-3; d_gene: NA; v_gene: TRBV7-6; abundance: few; CDR3aa: CASSLRAGGRGNTIYF; CDR3nt: TGTGCCAGCAGCTTGAGGGCAGGCGGCAGGGGAAACACCATATATTTT
j_gene: TRBJ2-7; d_gene: TRBD1; v_gene: TRBV9; abundance: NA; CDR3aa: CASSRQGQGTYEQYF; CDR3nt: TGTGCCAGCAGCCGCCAGGGACAGGGGACCTACGAGCAGTACTTC
j_gene: TRBJ2-7; d_gene: NA; v_gene: TRBV28; abundance: NA; CDR3aa: CASSSAGFTYEQYF; CDR3nt: TGTGCCAGCAGTTCGGCGGGATTTACCTACGAGCAGTACTTC
j_gene: TRBJ2-3; d_gene: NA; v_gene: TRBV7-2; abundance: NA; CDR3aa: CASSSEAGPDTQYF; CDR3nt: TGTGCCAGCAGCTCGGAGGCGGGGCCAGATACGCAGTATTTT
j_gene: TRBJ2-2; d_gene: NA; v_gene: TRBV2; abundance: NA; CDR3aa: CASRGQTLNTGELFF; CDR3nt: TGTGCCAGCAGGGGACAAACACTGAACACCGGGGAGCTGTTTTTT
j_gene: TRBJ2-3; d_gene: TRBD1; v_gene: TRBV28; abundance: NA; CDR3aa: CASRDATGGTDTQYF; CDR3nt: TGTGCCAGCAGGGACGCGACAGGGGGCACAGATACGCAGTATTTT